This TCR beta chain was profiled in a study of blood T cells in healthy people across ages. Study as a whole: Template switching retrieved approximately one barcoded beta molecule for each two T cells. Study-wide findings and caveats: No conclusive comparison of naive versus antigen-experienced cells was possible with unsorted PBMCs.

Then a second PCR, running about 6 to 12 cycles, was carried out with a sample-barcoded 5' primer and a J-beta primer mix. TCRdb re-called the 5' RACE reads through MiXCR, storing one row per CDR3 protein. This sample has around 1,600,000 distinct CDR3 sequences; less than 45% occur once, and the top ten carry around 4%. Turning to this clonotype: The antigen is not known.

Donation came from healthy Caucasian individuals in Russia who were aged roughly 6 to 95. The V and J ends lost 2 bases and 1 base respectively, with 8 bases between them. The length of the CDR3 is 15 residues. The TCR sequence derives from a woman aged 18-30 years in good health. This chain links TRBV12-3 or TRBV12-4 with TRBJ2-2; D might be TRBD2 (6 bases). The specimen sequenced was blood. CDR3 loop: CASSLIAVNTGELFF. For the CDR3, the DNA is TGTGCCAGCAGTTTAATAGCGGTGAACACCGGGGAGCTGTTTTTT.